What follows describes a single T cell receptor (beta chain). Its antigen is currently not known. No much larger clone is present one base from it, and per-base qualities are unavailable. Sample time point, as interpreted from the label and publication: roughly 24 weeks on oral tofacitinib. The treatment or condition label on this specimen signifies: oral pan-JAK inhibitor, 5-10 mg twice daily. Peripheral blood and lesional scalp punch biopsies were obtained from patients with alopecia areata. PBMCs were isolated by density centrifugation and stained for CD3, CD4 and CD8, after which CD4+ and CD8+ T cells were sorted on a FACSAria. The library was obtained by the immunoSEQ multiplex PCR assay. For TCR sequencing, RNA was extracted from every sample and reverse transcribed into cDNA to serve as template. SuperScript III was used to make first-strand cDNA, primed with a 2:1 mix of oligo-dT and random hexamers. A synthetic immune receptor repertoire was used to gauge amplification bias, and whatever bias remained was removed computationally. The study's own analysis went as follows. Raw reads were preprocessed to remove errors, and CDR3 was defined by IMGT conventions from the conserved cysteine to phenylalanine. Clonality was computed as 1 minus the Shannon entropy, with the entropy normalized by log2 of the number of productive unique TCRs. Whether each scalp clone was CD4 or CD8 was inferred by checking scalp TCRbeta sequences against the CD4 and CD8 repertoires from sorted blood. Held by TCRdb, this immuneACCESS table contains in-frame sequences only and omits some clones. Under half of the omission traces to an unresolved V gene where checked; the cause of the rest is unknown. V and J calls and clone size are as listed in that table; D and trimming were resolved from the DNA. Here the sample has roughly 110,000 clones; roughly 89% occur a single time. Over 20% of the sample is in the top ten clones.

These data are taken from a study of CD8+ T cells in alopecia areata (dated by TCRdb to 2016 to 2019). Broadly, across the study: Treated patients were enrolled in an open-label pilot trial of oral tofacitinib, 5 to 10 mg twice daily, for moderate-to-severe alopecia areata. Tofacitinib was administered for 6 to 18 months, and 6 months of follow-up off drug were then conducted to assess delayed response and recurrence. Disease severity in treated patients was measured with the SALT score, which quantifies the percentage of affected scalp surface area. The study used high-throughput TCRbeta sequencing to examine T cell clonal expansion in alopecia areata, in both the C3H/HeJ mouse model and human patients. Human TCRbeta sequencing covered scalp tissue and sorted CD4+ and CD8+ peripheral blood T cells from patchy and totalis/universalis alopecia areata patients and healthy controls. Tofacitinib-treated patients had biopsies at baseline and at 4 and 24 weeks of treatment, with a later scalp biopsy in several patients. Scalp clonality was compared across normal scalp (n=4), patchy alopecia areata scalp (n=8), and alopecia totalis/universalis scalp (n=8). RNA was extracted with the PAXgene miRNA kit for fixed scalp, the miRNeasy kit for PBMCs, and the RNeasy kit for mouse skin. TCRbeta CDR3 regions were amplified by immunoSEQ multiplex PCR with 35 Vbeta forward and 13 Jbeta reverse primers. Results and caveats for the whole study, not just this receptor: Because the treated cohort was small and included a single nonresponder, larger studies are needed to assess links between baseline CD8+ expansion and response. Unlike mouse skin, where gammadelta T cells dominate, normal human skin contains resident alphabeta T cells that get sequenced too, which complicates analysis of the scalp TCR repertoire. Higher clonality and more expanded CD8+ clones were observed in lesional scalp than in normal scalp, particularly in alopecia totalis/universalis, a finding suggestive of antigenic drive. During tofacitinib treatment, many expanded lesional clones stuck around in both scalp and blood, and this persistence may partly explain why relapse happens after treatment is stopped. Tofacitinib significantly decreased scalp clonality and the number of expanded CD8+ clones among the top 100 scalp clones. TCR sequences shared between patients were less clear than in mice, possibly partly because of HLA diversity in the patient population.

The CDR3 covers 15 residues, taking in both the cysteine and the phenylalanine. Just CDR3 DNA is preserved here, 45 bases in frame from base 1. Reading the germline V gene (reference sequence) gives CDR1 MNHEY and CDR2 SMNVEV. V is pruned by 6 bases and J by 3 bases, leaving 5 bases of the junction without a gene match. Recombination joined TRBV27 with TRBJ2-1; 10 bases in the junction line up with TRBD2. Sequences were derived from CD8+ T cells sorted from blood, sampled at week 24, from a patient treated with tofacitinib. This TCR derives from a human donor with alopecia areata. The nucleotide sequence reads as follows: TGTGCCAGCAGCTTTAGCGGGGGGATCTACAATGAGCAGTTCTTC. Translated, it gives CASSFSGGIYNEQFF.